The present entry profiles one T cell receptor beta chain with its context. Antigen specificity is unknown. Sequencing used immunoSEQ multiplex PCR; TCRdb keeps in-frame clones, though not all of them. The sample has about 55,000 clones; 85% to 90% are singletons. V shed 0 bases and J shed 3 bases, with 7 bases lying between them. CDR3 length: 14 residues. Germline V lookup: CDR1 SGHRS, CDR2 YFSETQ. The data were obtained in a study of OX40 agonist ivuxolimab in advanced cancers. Whole-study results and caveats: There was clonal expansion of CD4+ and CD8+ blood T cells by week 6 at 0.1 to 3.0 mg/kg. Patients who responded partially at 0.1-3.0 mg/kg showed clonal expansion ranking among the lowest.

This receptor was obtained from an adult with an advanced solid tumor such as melanoma, head and neck, liver or kidney cancer. Sequencing used CD4+ or CD8+ T cells sorted from blood, obtained in a trial of the OX40 agonist ivuxolimab. This chain links TRBV5-1 with TRBJ2-1; D gene unclear. The CDR3 coding sequence is TGCGCCAGCAGCTTGGCAGTGGGCTACAATGAGCAGTTCTTC. Protein: CASSLAVGYNEQFF. The full variable domain, with the rest looked up from reference TRBV5-1 and TRBJ2-1, is KAGVTQTPRYLIKTRGQQVTLSCSPISGHRSVSWYQQTPGQGLQFLFEYFSETQRNKGNFPGRFSGRQFSNSRSEMNVSTLELGDSALYLCASSLAVGYNEQFFGPGTRLTVL.